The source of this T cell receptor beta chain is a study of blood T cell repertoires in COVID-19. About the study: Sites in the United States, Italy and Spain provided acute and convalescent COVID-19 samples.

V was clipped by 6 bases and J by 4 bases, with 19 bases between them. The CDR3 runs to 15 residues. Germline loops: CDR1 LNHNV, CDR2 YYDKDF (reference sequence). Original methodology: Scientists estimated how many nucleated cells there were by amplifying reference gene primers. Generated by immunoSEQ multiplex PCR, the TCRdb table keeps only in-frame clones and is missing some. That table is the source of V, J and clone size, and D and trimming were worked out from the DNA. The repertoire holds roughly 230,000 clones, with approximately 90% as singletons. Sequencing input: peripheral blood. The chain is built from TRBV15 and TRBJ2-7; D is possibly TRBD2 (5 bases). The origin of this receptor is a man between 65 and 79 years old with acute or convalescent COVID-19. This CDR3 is CATSPRGIGLYEQYF. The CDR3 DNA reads TGTGCCACCAGTCCGAGAGGGATAGGGCTATACGAGCAGTACTTC. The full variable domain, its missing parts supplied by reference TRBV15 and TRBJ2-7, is DAMVIQNPRYQVTQFGKPVTLSCSQTLNHNVMYWYQQKSSQAPKLLFHYYDKDFNNEADTPDNFQSRRPNTSFCFLDIRSPGLGDTAMYLCATSPRGIGLYEQYFGPGTRLTVT.